This is a list of T cell receptor beta chains from one sample in a study of control samples from healthy donors and cancer patients. Assay used: immunoSEQ multiplex PCR; TCRdb lists only in-frame clones, some missing. The sample yields about 59,000 clones, 70% to 90% seen once. The source material was PBMCs. These receptor sequences come from a woman aged 60 to 75 with lung cancer. Both conserved end residues are part of each CDR3. Each record gives: V gene, D gene, clone size, J gene, CDR3 DNA, CDR3 protein. The D gene is left open where the match is weak. Not all rows give a size; the values are once, few, many and, for expanded clones, a class.

v_call: TRBV6-1
d_call: -
clone_size: -
j_call: TRBJ1-1
cdr3_nt: TGTGCCAGCAGTGAAGGTCTAGGGGGGGGTGCTTTCTTT
cdr3_aa: CASSEGLGGGAFF

v_call: TRBV9
d_call: -
clone_size: once
j_call: TRBJ2-1
cdr3_nt: TGTGCCAGCAGCACTGGGGGGTCCTACAATGAGCAGTTCTTC
cdr3_aa: CASSTGGSYNEQFF

v_call: TRBV9
d_call: TRBD1
clone_size: -
j_call: TRBJ1-3
cdr3_nt: TGTGCCAGCAGCGGGACAGGGAACACTGGAAACACCATATATTTT
cdr3_aa: CASSGTGNTGNTIYF

v_call: TRBV19
d_call: -
clone_size: -
j_call: TRBJ1-5
cdr3_nt: TGTGCCAGTAGTATATGGGCAGATCAGCCCCAGCATTTT
cdr3_aa: CASSIWADQPQHF

v_call: TRBV6-5
d_call: -
clone_size: once
j_call: TRBJ2-5
cdr3_nt: TGTGCCAGCAGGTTGGAGACCCAGTACTTC
cdr3_aa: CASRLETQYF

v_call: TRBV5-1
d_call: -
clone_size: -
j_call: TRBJ1-3
cdr3_nt: TGCGCCAGCAGCTTGGAGGGGAACTCTGGAAACACCATATATTTT
cdr3_aa: CASSLEGNSGNTIYF

v_call: TRBV24-1
d_call: TRBD1
clone_size: -
j_call: TRBJ2-2
cdr3_nt: TGTGCCACCAGTGATTGGACAGGGGTCACCGGGGAGCTGTTTTTT
cdr3_aa: CATSDWTGVTGELFF

v_call: TRBV2
d_call: -
clone_size: -
j_call: TRBJ1-6
cdr3_nt: TGTGCCAGCAGTGAACCCGACGGGGACCATAATTCACCCCTCCACTTT
cdr3_aa: CASSEPDGDHNSPLHF

v_call: TRBV2
d_call: -
clone_size: -
j_call: TRBJ2-7
cdr3_nt: TGTGCCAGCAGTCTCTCTAGGGACGAGCAGTACTTC
cdr3_aa: CASSLSRDEQYF

v_call: TRBV6-6
d_call: TRBD2
clone_size: -
j_call: TRBJ2-2
cdr3_nt: TGTGCCAGCAGTCCCCGACTAGCGGGGGGGCCGAACACCGGGGAGCTGTTTTTT
cdr3_aa: CASSPRLAGGPNTGELFF

v_call: TRBV6-2/TRBV6-3
d_call: TRBD1
clone_size: -
j_call: TRBJ2-7
cdr3_nt: TGTGCCAGCAGTTGGGACAGCTCCTACGAGCAGTACTTC
cdr3_aa: CASSWDSSYEQYF

v_call: TRBV12-5
d_call: TRBD2
clone_size: -
j_call: TRBJ2-3
cdr3_nt: TGTGCTAGTGGTTTCGGACTAGCGCTCACAGATACGCAGTATTTT
cdr3_aa: CASGFGLALTDTQYF

v_call: TRBV29-1
d_call: -
clone_size: -
j_call: TRBJ2-7
cdr3_nt: TGCAGCGTTGAAGACACAGGCTACGAGCAGTACTTC
cdr3_aa: CSVEDTGYEQYF

v_call: TRBV6-5
d_call: -
clone_size: -
j_call: TRBJ2-7
cdr3_nt: TGTGCCAGCAGTCCCGACTATCGAAACTACGAGCAGTACTTC
cdr3_aa: CASSPDYRNYEQYF

v_call: TRBV18
d_call: TRBD2
clone_size: -
j_call: TRBJ2-5
cdr3_nt: TGTGCCAGCTCTCTACTAGCGGGACAGACTCAAGAGACCCAGTACTTC
cdr3_aa: CASSLLAGQTQETQYF

v_call: TRBV5-1
d_call: -
clone_size: -
j_call: TRBJ2-3
cdr3_nt: TGCGCCAGCAGCTCTACTAGTATAGATACGCAGTATTTT
cdr3_aa: CASSSTSIDTQYF

v_call: TRBV9
d_call: -
clone_size: -
j_call: TRBJ1-2
cdr3_nt: TGTGCCAGCAGCGAGACCACCCGGCATGGCTACACCTTC
cdr3_aa: CASSETTRHGYTF

v_call: TRBV19
d_call: -
clone_size: -
j_call: TRBJ2-5
cdr3_nt: TGTGCCAGTAGTGCGACTGTGGGACACCTACAAGAGACCCAGTACTTC
cdr3_aa: CASSATVGHLQETQYF

v_call: TRBV7-2
d_call: TRBD1
clone_size: -
j_call: TRBJ1-5
cdr3_nt: TGTGCCAGCAGCGAATCTTCAGGGGGCCATCAGCCCCAGCATTTT
cdr3_aa: CASSESSGGHQPQHF

v_call: TRBV5-4
d_call: -
clone_size: -
j_call: TRBJ2-1
cdr3_nt: TGTGCCAGCAGCTTGGTGGGAGTTATAGGCAATGAGCAGTTCTTC
cdr3_aa: CASSLVGVIGNEQFF

v_call: TRBV7-9
d_call: -
clone_size: medium-sized
j_call: TRBJ2-7
cdr3_nt: TGTGCCAGCAGCTTAACTGGGACGGCCTACGAGCAGTACTTC
cdr3_aa: CASSLTGTAYEQYF

v_call: TRBV19
d_call: -
clone_size: -
j_call: TRBJ1-2
cdr3_nt: TGTGCCAGTAGTATCTCCGACAGCTATGGCTACACCTTC
cdr3_aa: CASSISDSYGYTF

v_call: TRBV19
d_call: -
clone_size: -
j_call: TRBJ2-2
cdr3_nt: TGTGCCAGTAGTTTTAGCGGGAACACCGGGGAGCTGTTTTTT
cdr3_aa: CASSFSGNTGELFF

v_call: TRBV21-1
d_call: -
clone_size: -
j_call: TRBJ1-1
cdr3_nt: TGTGCCAGCAGCAAATCCCTCGTCCAGAACACTGAAGCTTTCTTT
cdr3_aa: CASSKSLVQNTEAFF

v_call: TRBV19
d_call: -
clone_size: -
j_call: TRBJ1-2
cdr3_nt: TGTGCCACCATGGGTCCTTTTGACTATGGCTACACCTTC
cdr3_aa: CATMGPFDYGYTF

v_call: TRBV18
d_call: -
clone_size: -
j_call: TRBJ2-7
cdr3_nt: TGTGCCAGCTCACCTCAAACCTGGACAGACTCCTACGAGCAGTACTTC
cdr3_aa: CASSPQTWTDSYEQYF

v_call: TRBV6-5
d_call: -
clone_size: -
j_call: TRBJ1-5
cdr3_nt: TGTGCCAGCAGGGAGGGGGTTAGCAATCAGCCCCAGCATTTT
cdr3_aa: CASREGVSNQPQHF

v_call: TRBV27
d_call: -
clone_size: few
j_call: TRBJ1-5
cdr3_nt: TGTGCCAGCAGTCGGGGCTGGAGCAATCAGCCCCAGCATTTT
cdr3_aa: CASSRGWSNQPQHF

v_call: TRBV7-6
d_call: -
clone_size: -
j_call: TRBJ1-2
cdr3_nt: TGTGCCAGCAGCTTTTCCGGAACAGCTGATGGCTACACCTTC
cdr3_aa: CASSFSGTADGYTF

v_call: TRBV3-1/TRBV3-2
d_call: -
clone_size: -
j_call: TRBJ1-2
cdr3_nt: TGTGCCAGCAGCCAAGGGGGATCGGGCGGGGGCTACACCTTC
cdr3_aa: CASSQGGSGGGYTF

v_call: TRBV28
d_call: -
clone_size: -
j_call: TRBJ2-1
cdr3_nt: TGTGCCAGCAGTTTCCTGGGCAGTTTAGGCAATGAGCAGTTCTTC
cdr3_aa: CASSFLGSLGNEQFF

v_call: TRBV12-5
d_call: -
clone_size: -
j_call: TRBJ2-5
cdr3_nt: TGTGCTAGTGCCCAAGAGACCCAGTACTTC
cdr3_aa: CASAQETQYF

v_call: TRBV15
d_call: -
clone_size: -
j_call: TRBJ2-5
cdr3_nt: TGTGCCACCAGCAGGGACACTCGGGAGACCCAGTACTTC
cdr3_aa: CATSRDTRETQYF

v_call: TRBV7-7
d_call: TRBD2
clone_size: -
j_call: TRBJ2-5
cdr3_nt: TGTGCTAGCAGCTTCAGACTAGCGGGGGGGGAAGTGACCCAGTACTTC
cdr3_aa: CASSFRLAGGEVTQYF

v_call: TRBV11-2
d_call: TRBD2
clone_size: -
j_call: TRBJ2-7
cdr3_nt: TGTGCCAGCAGCCGAGATCACGGGGGAGGGGCTGCCTACGAGCAGTACTTC
cdr3_aa: CASSRDHGGGAAYEQYF

v_call: TRBV6-2/TRBV6-3
d_call: TRBD2
clone_size: -
j_call: TRBJ2-1
cdr3_nt: TGTGCCAGCAGTTTCAGTTTACTAGCGGAATACAATGAGCAGTTCTTC
cdr3_aa: CASSFSLLAEYNEQFF

v_call: TRBV7-6
d_call: -
clone_size: -
j_call: TRBJ2-2
cdr3_nt: TGTGCCAGCAGCTTAGGGGCAGCCCGAACCGGGGAGCTGTTTTTT
cdr3_aa: CASSLGAARTGELFF

v_call: TRBV28
d_call: -
clone_size: -
j_call: TRBJ1-2
cdr3_nt: TGTGCCAGCAGTTTAAGGCGTGGACTCCTCCGTGGGGGCTACACCTTC
cdr3_aa: CASSLRRGLLRGGYTF

v_call: TRBV28
d_call: TRBD1
clone_size: few
j_call: TRBJ2-7
cdr3_nt: TGTGCCAGCAGTTTTTGGGGGGGGACAGGGTTAAAAGCGGCTTACGAGCAGTACTTC
cdr3_aa: CASSFWGGTGLKAAYEQYF

v_call: TRBV5-1
d_call: -
clone_size: -
j_call: TRBJ1-1
cdr3_nt: TGCGCCAGCAGCCCTTCTGGGCTTACTGCTTACACTGAAGCTTTCTTT
cdr3_aa: CASSPSGLTAYTEAFF

v_call: TRBV5-1
d_call: TRBD2
clone_size: -
j_call: TRBJ2-7
cdr3_nt: TGCGCCAGCAGCCCGGAACCGGGACTAGCGGGAGAAGGGCAGTACTTC
cdr3_aa: CASSPEPGLAGEGQYF

v_call: TRBV5-1
d_call: -
clone_size: -
j_call: TRBJ2-2
cdr3_nt: TGCGCCAGCAGCGACCAGGGCCCCGGGGAGCTGTTTTTT
cdr3_aa: CASSDQGPGELFF

v_call: TRBV7-6
d_call: TRBD2
clone_size: -
j_call: TRBJ2-1
cdr3_nt: TGTGCCAGCAGCTTGTTAACTAGCGGGAAAATGGATGAGCAGTTCTTC
cdr3_aa: CASSLLTSGKMDEQFF

v_call: TRBV6-4
d_call: TRBD2
clone_size: few
j_call: TRBJ2-3
cdr3_nt: TGTGCCAGCAGTGCTAGCGGGGGCACAGATACGCAGTATTTT
cdr3_aa: CASSASGGTDTQYF

v_call: TRBV18
d_call: -
clone_size: -
j_call: TRBJ2-1
cdr3_nt: TGTGCCAGCTCACCCAGGGACAATGAGCAGTTCTTC
cdr3_aa: CASSPRDNEQFF

v_call: TRBV5-6
d_call: -
clone_size: once
j_call: TRBJ2-3
cdr3_nt: TGTGCCAGCAGCCACACGGGCCGAGGGGGTCCCACAGATACGCAGTATTTT
cdr3_aa: CASSHTGRGGPTDTQYF

v_call: TRBV10-2
d_call: -
clone_size: -
j_call: TRBJ1-2
cdr3_nt: TGCGCCAGCACCCGCACAGGGAGGTATGGCTACACCTTC
cdr3_aa: CASTRTGRYGYTF

v_call: TRBV7-9
d_call: TRBD1
clone_size: -
j_call: TRBJ1-5
cdr3_nt: TGTGCCAGCAGCAAAGACAGGGTTAGCAATCAGCCCCAGCATTTT
cdr3_aa: CASSKDRVSNQPQHF

v_call: TRBV7-9
d_call: -
clone_size: -
j_call: TRBJ2-3
cdr3_nt: TGTGCCAGCAGCTTAGATGGAGGGGATACGCAGTATTTT
cdr3_aa: CASSLDGGDTQYF

v_call: TRBV5-1
d_call: TRBD1
clone_size: -
j_call: TRBJ2-5
cdr3_nt: TGCGCCAGCAGCTTGGGACAGGGGGCGGAGACCCAGTACTTC
cdr3_aa: CASSLGQGAETQYF

v_call: TRBV9
d_call: -
clone_size: once
j_call: TRBJ2-1
cdr3_nt: TGTGCCAGCAGCCCGGATTCGCGGGGAGCTGCCTACAATGAGCAGTTCTTC
cdr3_aa: CASSPDSRGAAYNEQFF

v_call: TRBV6-5
d_call: -
clone_size: -
j_call: TRBJ2-1
cdr3_nt: TGTGCCAGCAGTTACGGGACACACTACAATGAGCAGTTCTTC
cdr3_aa: CASSYGTHYNEQFF

v_call: TRBV2
d_call: -
clone_size: -
j_call: TRBJ2-7
cdr3_nt: TGTGCCAGCACGGGTGGGTCCTACGAGCAGTACTTC
cdr3_aa: CASTGGSYEQYF

v_call: TRBV24-1
d_call: -
clone_size: -
j_call: TRBJ2-3
cdr3_nt: TGTGCCACCAGTGGCCCCGGGACTCCAGGCACAGATACGCAGTATTTT
cdr3_aa: CATSGPGTPGTDTQYF

v_call: TRBV9
d_call: -
clone_size: -
j_call: TRBJ1-2
cdr3_nt: TGTGCCAGCAGCGAGGGCCTAATGGGCTACACCTTC
cdr3_aa: CASSEGLMGYTF